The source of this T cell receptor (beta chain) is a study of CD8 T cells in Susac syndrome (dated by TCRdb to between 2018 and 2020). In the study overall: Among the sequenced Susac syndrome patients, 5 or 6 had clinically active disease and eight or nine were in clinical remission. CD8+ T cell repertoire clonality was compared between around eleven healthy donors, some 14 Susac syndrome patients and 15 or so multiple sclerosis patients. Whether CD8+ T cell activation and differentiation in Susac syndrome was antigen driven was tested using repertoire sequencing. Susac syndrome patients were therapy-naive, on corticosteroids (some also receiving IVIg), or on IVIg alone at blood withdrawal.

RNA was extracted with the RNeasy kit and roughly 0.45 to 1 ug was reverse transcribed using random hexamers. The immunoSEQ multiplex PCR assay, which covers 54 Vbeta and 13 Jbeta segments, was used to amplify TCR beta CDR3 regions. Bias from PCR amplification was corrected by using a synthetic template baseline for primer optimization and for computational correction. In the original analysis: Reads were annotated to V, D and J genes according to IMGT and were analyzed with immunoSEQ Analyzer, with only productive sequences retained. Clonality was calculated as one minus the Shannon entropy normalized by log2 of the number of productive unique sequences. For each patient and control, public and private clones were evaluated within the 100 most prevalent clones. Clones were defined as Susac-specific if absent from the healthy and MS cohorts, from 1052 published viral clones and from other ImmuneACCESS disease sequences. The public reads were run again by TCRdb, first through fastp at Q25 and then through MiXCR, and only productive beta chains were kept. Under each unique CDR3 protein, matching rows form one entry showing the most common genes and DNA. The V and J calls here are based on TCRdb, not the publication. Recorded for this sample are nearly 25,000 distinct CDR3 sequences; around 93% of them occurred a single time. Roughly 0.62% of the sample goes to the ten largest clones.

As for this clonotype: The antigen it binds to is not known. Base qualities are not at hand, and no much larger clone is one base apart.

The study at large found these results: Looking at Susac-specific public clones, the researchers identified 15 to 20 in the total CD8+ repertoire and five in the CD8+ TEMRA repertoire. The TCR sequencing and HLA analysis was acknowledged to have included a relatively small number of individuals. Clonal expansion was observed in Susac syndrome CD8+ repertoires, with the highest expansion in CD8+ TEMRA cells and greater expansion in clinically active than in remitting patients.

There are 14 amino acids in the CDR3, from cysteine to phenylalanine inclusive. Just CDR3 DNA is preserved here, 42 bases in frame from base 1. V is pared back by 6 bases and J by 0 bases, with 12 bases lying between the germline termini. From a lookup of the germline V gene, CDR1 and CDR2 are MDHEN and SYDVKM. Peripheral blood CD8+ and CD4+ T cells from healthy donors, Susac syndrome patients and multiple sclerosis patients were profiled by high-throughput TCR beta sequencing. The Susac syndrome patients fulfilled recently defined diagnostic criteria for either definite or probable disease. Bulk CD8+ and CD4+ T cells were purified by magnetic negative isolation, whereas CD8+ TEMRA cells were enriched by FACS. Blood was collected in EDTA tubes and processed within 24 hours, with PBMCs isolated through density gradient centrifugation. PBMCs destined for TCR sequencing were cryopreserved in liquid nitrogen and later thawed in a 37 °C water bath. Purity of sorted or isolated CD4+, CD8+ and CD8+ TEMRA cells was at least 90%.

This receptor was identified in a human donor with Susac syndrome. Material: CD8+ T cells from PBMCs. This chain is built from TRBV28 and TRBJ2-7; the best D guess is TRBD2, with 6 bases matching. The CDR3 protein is CASRSRGSSYEQYF. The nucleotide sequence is TGTGCCAGCAGGTCGCGGGGTTCCTCCTACGAGCAGTACTTC.